These T cell receptor beta chains were read from a single sample in a study of regulatory T cells in long-lasting Graves disease. TCRdb recomputed calls from the multiplex PCR reads with MiXCR, one row per CDR3 protein. The sample shows under 300,000 distinct CDR3 sequences, 15% to 20% of them seen only once. These data were also filed under a second study, of T cells in Graves' hyperthyroidism and ophthalmopathy.

The source material was peripheral blood mononuclear cells (PBMCs), sampled at new diagnosis, from a patient treated with antithyroid drugs. Receptors originate from a woman aged 25-40 years with Graves disease. Both conserved end residues are part of each CDR3. D genes are given only for firm matches. The size entry is marked missing in some rows and otherwise reads once, few, many or a size class.

J | V | D | size | CDR3 | DNA
TRBJ2-2 | TRBV27 | NA | NA | CASSLRQFTGTKNTGELFF | TGTGCCAGCAGCTTACGCCAATTTACCGGGACAAAGAACACCGGGGAGCTGTTTTTT
TRBJ2-1 | TRBV20-1 | TRBD2 | many | CSAVHSGGTYNEQFF | TGCAGTGCTGTCCATAGCGGGGGGACCTACAATGAGCAGTTCTTC
TRBJ1-1 | TRBV19 | NA | NA | CASRRGRTEAFF | TGTGCCAGTAGGAGGGGTCGTACTGAAGCTTTCTTT
TRBJ2-2 | TRBV5-1 | NA | many | CASREASVNTGELFF | TGCGCCAGCAGGGAGGCTAGCGTGAACACCGGGGAGCTGTTTTTT
TRBJ1-2 | TRBV29-1 | NA | few | CSVSDYNYGYTF | TGCAGCGTTTCTGATTATAACTATGGCTACACCTTC
TRBJ2-3 | TRBV5-1 | NA | many | CASNRGGDTDTQYF | TGCGCCAGCAATAGAGGAGGGGACACAGATACGCAGTATTTT
TRBJ2-1 | TRBV18 | TRBD1 | many | CASSPAGTGWSGEQFF | TGTGCCAGCTCACCGGCCGGGACAGGGTGGAGTGGTGAGCAGTTCTTC
TRBJ2-5 | TRBV5-1 | NA | few | CASSFSSSEETQYF | TGCGCCAGCAGCTTTTCATCTAGCGAGGAGACCCAGTACTTC
TRBJ2-5 | TRBV20-1 | NA | many | CSAPGPTWETQYF | TGCAGTGCTCCGGGACCGACTTGGGAGACCCAGTACTTC
TRBJ1-1 | TRBV5-6 | NA | few | CASSSGTATHKAFF | TGTGCCAGCAGCTCCGGGACCGCCACTCATAAAGCTTTCTTT
TRBJ1-2 | TRBV6-1 | NA | NA | CASRNTFRQGNYGYTF | TGTGCCAGCAGAAATACTTTCCGGCAGGGCAACTATGGCTACACCTTC
TRBJ2-5 | TRBV20-1 | TRBD1 | many | CSAQSGGSETQYF | TGCAGTGCTCAATCAGGGGGCTCAGAGACCCAGTACTTC
TRBJ2-7 | TRBV12-3/TRBV12-4 | NA | once | CASSLGWRPPYEQYF | TGTGCCAGCAGTTTAGGGTGGAGGCCTCCCTACGAGCAGTACTTC
TRBJ2-7 | TRBV5-1 | TRBD2 | once | CASSNVAGGIAEQYF | TGCGCCAGCAGCAATGTAGCGGGAGGGATCGCCGAGCAGTACTTC
TRBJ2-1 | TRBV6-1 | TRBD2 | many | CARGGLAVRDSYNEQFF | TGTGCCAGGGGGGGACTAGCGGTCAGAGACTCCTACAATGAGCAGTTCTTC
TRBJ2-3 | TRBV10-1 | NA | NA | CASSGFSGGTDTQYF | TGCGCCAGCAGTGGATTCTCGGGGGGCACAGATACGCAGTATTTT
TRBJ2-7 | TRBV6-1 | TRBD2 | many | CASRQLAGSGEQYF | TGTGCCAGCAGACAACTAGCGGGGTCCGGTGAGCAGTACTTC
TRBJ2-5 | TRBV7-9 | NA | few | CASSLEVGETQYF | TGTGCCAGCAGCTTAGAAGTCGGAGAGACCCAGTACTTC
TRBJ2-1 | TRBV7-3 | TRBD2 | many | CASSSRLAGGGYNEQFF | TGTGCCAGCAGCTCCCGACTAGCGGGGGGGGGATACAATGAGCAGTTCTTC
TRBJ2-4 | TRBV29-1 | NA | many | CSAHGGGIQYF | TGCAGCGCACATGGGGGAGGCATTCAGTACTTC
TRBJ2-3 | TRBV20-1 | NA | many | CSAHPRTTTDTQYF | TGCAGTGCTCACCCTAGGACTACCACAGATACGCAGTATTTT
TRBJ1-2 | TRBV9 | NA | few | CASSSQGIHYGYTF | TGTGCCAGCAGCTCTCAGGGGATCCACTATGGCTACACCTTC
TRBJ1-1 | TRBV6-1 | TRBD1 | many | CASSIGQARKAFF | TGTGCCAGCAGTATTGGACAGGCTCGAAAAGCTTTCTTT
TRBJ1-2 | TRBV18 | NA | many | CASSPPGANYGYTF | TGTGCCAGCTCACCACCGGGGGCAAACTATGGCTACACCTTC
TRBJ1-2 | TRBV6-2/TRBV6-3 | NA | many | CASSENLSNYGYTF | TGTGCCAGCAGTGAGAATTTAAGTAACTATGGCTACACCTTC
TRBJ2-7 | TRBV19 | NA | many | CASKTTRDSYEQYF | TGTGCCAGTAAAACGACGCGGGATTCGTACGAGCAGTACTTC
TRBJ2-1 | TRBV9 | TRBD1 | many | CASSVGQNNEQFF | TGTGCCAGCAGCGTGGGACAGAACAATGAGCAGTTCTTC
TRBJ1-1 | TRBV20-1 | NA | many | CSAPEGSEAFF | TGCAGTGCCCCAGAGGGGAGTGAAGCTTTCTTT
TRBJ2-2 | TRBV7-6 | NA | few | CASLRSGDANTGELFF | TGTGCCAGCTTAAGGTCGGGGGACGCGAACACCGGGGAGCTGTTTTTT
TRBJ1-1 | TRBV4-1 | NA | many | CASSQLGGGSTEAFF | TGCGCCAGCAGCCAGCTGGGGGGTGGGAGCACTGAAGCTTTCTTT
TRBJ2-7 | TRBV6-1 | NA | many | CASREVGTFYEQYF | TGTGCCAGCAGGGAGGTAGGGACATTCTACGAGCAGTACTTC
TRBJ1-1 | TRBV5-1 | NA | NA | CASSGNAGMNTEAFF | TGCGCCAGCAGCGGAAACGCAGGGATGAACACTGAAGCTTTCTTT
TRBJ2-1 | TRBV12-3/TRBV12-4 | NA | many | CASSPGRNEQFF | TGTGCCAGCAGCCCCGGCCGTAATGAGCAGTTCTTC
TRBJ2-1 | TRBV19 | NA | many | CASSSGRGNHLVNNEQFF | TGTGCCAGTAGTTCGGGGCGGGGTAACCATCTCGTTAACAATGAGCAGTTCTTC
TRBJ1-1 | TRBV4-1 | NA | many | CASSQPDLRAFF | TGCGCCAGCAGCCAGCCGGACCTTCGAGCTTTCTTT
TRBJ2-4 | TRBV7-2 | NA | many | CASSLAPDRRNIQYF | TGTGCCAGCAGCTTAGCCCCTGACAGGAGGAACATTCAGTACTTC
TRBJ2-7 | TRBV9 | TRBD1 | many | CASSAGTGVPYEQYF | TGTGCCAGCAGCGCCGGGACAGGGGTCCCCTACGAGCAGTACTTC
TRBJ2-7 | TRBV18 | NA | NA | CASSPPVANEQYF | TGTGCCAGCTCACCACCGGTTGCCAACGAGCAGTACTTC
TRBJ2-5 | TRBV5-4 | TRBD1 | many | CASSNYDREYQETQYF | TGTGCCAGCAGCAATTACGACAGGGAATATCAAGAGACCCAGTACTTC
TRBJ1-5 | TRBV15 | NA | few | CATSRDRLLSPGGNQPQHF | TGTGCCACCAGCAGAGATCGTCTCCTATCACCAGGGGGCAATCAGCCCCAGCATTTT
TRBJ1-2 | TRBV7-3 | NA | many | CASSAYPGDGYTF | TGTGCCAGCAGCGCATACCCGGGGGATGGCTACACCTTC
TRBJ2-3 | TRBV7-2 | NA | many | CASSLGGGPPPQYF | TGTGCCAGCAGCTTAGGAGGGGGTCCCCCCCCGCAGTATTTT
TRBJ1-2 | TRBV20-1 | NA | many | CSALRGQGGYTF | TGCAGTGCTTTGCGGGGGCAGGGTGGCTACACCTTC
TRBJ2-5 | TRBV19 | NA | many | CASSTNQETQYF | TGTGCCAGTAGTACGAACCAAGAGACCCAGTACTTC
TRBJ2-5 | TRBV29-1 | TRBD1 | many | CSSGGIGGGETQYF | TGCAGCTCAGGGGGTATCGGTGGAGGAGAGACCCAGTACTTC
TRBJ1-2 | TRBV3-1 | NA | many | CAGSLDGQSLNYGYTF | TGTGCCGGCAGCTTGGATGGGCAGTCGCTTAACTATGGCTACACCTTC